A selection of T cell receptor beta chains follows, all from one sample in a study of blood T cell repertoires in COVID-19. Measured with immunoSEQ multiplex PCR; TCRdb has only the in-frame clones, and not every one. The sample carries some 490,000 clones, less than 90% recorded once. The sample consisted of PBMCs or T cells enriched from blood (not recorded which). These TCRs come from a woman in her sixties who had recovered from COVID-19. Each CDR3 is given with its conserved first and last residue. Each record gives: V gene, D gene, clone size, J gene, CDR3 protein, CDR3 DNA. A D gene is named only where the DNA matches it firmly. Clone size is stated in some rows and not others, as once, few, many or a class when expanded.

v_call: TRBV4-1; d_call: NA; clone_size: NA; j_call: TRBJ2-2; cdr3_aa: CASSQDQQTGELFF; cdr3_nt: TGCGCCAGCAGCCAAGATCAACAAACCGGGGAGCTGTTTTTT
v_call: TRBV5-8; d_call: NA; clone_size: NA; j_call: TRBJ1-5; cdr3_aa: CASSYPLGAIRQPQHF; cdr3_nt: TGTGCCAGCAGCTACCCCCTGGGGGCAATTCGTCAGCCCCAGCATTTT
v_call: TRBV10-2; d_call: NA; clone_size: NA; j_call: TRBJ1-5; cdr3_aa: CASSAEPNQPQHF; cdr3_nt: TGCGCCAGCAGTGCAGAACCTAATCAGCCCCAGCATTTT
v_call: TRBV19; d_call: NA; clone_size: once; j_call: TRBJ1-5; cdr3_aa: CASSRDRNQPQHF; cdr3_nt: TGTGCCAGTAGTCGGGATCGCAATCAGCCCCAGCATTTT
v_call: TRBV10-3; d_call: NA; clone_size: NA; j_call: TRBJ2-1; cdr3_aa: CAITNEMNEQFF; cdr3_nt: TGTGCCATCACTAACGAAATGAATGAGCAGTTCTTC
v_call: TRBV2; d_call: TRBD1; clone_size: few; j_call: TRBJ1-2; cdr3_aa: CASRSTGFYGYTF; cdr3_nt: TGTGCCAGCAGATCGACAGGGTTCTATGGCTACACCTTC
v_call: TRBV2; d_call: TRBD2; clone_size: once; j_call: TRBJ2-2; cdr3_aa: CASKLAGGANTGELFF; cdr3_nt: TGTGCCAGCAAACTAGCGGGAGGAGCGAACACCGGGGAGCTGTTTTTT
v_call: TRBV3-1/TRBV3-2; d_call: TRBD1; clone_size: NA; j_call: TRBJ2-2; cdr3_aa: CASRPTRTGVGELFF; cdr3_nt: TGTGCCAGCAGACCTACCCGGACAGGGGTTGGGGAGCTGTTTTTT
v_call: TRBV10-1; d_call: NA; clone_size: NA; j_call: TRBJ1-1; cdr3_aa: CASSDGSRGGTEAFF; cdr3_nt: TGCGCCAGCAGTGACGGGTCCCGGGGAGGGACTGAAGCTTTCTTT
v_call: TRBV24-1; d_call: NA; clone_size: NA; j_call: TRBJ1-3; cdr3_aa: CATSDPHSLGTIYF; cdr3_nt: TGTGCCACCAGTGATCCACACAGTCTGGGCACCATATATTTT
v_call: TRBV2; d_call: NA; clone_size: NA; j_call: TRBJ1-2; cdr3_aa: CASSSRIQGYGYTF; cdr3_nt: TGTGCCAGCAGTAGCAGGATCCAGGGCTATGGCTACACCTTC
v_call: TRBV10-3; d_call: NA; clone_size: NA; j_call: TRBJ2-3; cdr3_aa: CAITGNTDTQYF; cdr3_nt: TGTGCCATCACGGGGAACACAGATACGCAGTATTTT
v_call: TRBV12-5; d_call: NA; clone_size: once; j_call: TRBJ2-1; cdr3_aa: CASGLVRDGEVVLNEQFF; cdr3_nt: TGTGCTAGTGGTTTGGTACGTGACGGGGAAGTAGTTTTGAATGAGCAGTTCTTC
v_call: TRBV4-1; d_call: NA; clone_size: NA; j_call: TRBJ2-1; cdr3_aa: CASSQEWTNEQFF; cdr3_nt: TGCGCCAGCAGCCAAGAATGGACTAATGAGCAGTTCTTC
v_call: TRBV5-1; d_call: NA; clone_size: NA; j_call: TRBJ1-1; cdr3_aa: CASRSGSLGATEAFF; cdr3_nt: TGCGCCAGCAGGTCTGGCTCTCTGGGGGCGACTGAAGCTTTCTTT
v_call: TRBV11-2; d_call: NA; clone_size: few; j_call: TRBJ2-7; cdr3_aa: CASSLMGASYEQYF; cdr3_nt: TGTGCCAGCAGCTTAATGGGGGCCTCCTACGAGCAGTACTTC
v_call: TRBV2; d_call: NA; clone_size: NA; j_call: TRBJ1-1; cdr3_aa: CASSGGNTEAFF; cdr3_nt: TGTGCCAGCAGTGGAGGGAACACTGAAGCTTTCTTT
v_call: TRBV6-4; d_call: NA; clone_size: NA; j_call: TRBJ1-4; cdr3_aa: CASSRVVGENEKLFF; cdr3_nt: TGTGCCAGCAGTAGGGTTGTCGGGGAAAATGAAAAACTGTTTTTT
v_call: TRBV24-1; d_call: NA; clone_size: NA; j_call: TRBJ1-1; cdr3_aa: CATSDPDGVEAFF; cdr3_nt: TGTGCCACCAGTGATCCCGACGGGGTAGAAGCTTTCTTT
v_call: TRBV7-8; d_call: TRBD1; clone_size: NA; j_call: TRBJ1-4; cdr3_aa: CASSLAGTGDILDEKLFF; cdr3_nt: TGTGCCAGCAGCTTAGCGGGGACAGGGGACATTTTGGACGAAAAACTGTTTTTT
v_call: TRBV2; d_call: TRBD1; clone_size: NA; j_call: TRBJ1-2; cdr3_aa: CASSRDRGSYGYTF; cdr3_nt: TGTGCCAGCAGCCGGGACAGGGGCTCCTATGGCTACACCTTC
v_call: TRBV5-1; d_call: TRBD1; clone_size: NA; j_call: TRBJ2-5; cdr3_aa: CASSFDRGQETQYF; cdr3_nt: TGCGCCAGCAGCTTCGACAGGGGGCAAGAGACCCAGTACTTC
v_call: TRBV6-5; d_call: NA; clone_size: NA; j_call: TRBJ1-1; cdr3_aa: CASSYRGRGTEAFF; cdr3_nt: TGTGCCAGCAGTTACAGGGGCAGGGGCACTGAAGCTTTCTTT
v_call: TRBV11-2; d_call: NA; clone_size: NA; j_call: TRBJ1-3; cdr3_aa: CASSLAGFSGNTIYF; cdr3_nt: TGTGCCAGCAGCTTAGCGGGGTTCTCTGGAAACACCATATATTTT
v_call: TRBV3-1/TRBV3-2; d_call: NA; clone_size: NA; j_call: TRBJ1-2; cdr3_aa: CASSPTGQLYGYTF; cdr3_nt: TGTGCCAGCAGCCCGACAGGTCAGCTCTATGGCTACACCTTC
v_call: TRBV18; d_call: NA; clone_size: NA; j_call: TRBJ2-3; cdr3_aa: CASSQGTPGGRDTQYF; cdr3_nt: TGTGCCAGCTCACAAGGGACTCCCGGAGGGAGAGATACGCAGTATTTT
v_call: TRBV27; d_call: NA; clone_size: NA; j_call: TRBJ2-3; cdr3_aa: CASSLNGFSTDTQYF; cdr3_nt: TGTGCCAGCAGTTTAAACGGTTTTAGCACAGATACGCAGTATTTT
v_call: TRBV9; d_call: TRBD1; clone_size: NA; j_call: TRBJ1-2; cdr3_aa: CASSVEGQGRGYGYTF; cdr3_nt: TGTGCCAGCAGCGTAGAGGGACAGGGGCGCGGCTATGGCTACACCTTC
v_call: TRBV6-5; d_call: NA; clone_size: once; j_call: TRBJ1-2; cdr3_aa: CASSFRGNYGYTF; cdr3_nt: TGTGCCAGCAGTTTCCGGGGGAACTATGGCTACACCTTC
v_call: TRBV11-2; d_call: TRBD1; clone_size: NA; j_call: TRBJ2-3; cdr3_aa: CASSLVSPGPGQGTDTQYF; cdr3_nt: TGTGCCAGCAGCTTAGTTAGCCCCGGCCCGGGACAGGGAACAGATACGCAGTATTTT
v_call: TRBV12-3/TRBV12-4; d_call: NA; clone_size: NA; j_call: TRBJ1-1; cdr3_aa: CASSPGRYTEAFF; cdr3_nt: TGTGCCAGCAGCCCGGGGAGATACACTGAAGCTTTCTTT
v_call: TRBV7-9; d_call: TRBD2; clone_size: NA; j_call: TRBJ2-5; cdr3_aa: CASSLVRLAGGQETQYF; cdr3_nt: TGTGCCAGCAGCTTAGTCCGGCTAGCGGGGGGTCAAGAGACCCAGTACTTC
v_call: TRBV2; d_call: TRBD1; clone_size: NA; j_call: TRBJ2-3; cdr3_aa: CASDRGGFPDTQYF; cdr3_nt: TGTGCCAGCGACAGGGGTGGATTCCCAGATACGCAGTATTTT
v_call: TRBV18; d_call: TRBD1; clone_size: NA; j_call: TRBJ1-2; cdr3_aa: CASSLMAGDSYYGYTF; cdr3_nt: TGTGCCAGCTCACTGATGGCCGGGGACAGTTACTATGGCTACACCTTC
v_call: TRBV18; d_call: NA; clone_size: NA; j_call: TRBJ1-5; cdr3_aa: CASSPSGEGNQPQHF; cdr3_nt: TGTGCCAGCTCACCATCGGGGGAGGGCAATCAGCCCCAGCATTTT
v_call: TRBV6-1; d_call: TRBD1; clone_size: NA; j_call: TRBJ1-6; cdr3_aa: CASSARQGRYNSPLHF; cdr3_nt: TGTGCCAGCAGTGCTCGACAGGGGCGATATAATTCACCCCTCCACTTT
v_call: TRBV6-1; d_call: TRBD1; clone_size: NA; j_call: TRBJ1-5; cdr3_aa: CASREGQGVQPQHF; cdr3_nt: TGTGCCAGCAGGGAAGGACAGGGGGTTCAGCCCCAGCATTTT
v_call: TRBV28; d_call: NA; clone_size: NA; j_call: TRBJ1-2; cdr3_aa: CASRRTGVAYYGYTF; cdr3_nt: TGTGCCAGCAGGAGAACAGGTGTTGCGTACTATGGCTACACCTTC
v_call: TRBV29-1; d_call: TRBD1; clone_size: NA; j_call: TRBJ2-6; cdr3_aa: CSVSGQANSGANVLTF; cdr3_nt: TGCAGCGTTTCGGGACAGGCCAACTCTGGGGCCAACGTCCTGACTTTC
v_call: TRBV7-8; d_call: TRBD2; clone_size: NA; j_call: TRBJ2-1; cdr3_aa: CASSLASGAYNEQFF; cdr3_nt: TGTGCCAGCAGCTTAGCTAGCGGGGCCTACAATGAGCAGTTCTTC
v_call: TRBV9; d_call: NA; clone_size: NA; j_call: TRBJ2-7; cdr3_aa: CASGGGQVGYEQYF; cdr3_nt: TGTGCCAGCGGGGGAGGACAGGTCGGATACGAGCAGTACTTC
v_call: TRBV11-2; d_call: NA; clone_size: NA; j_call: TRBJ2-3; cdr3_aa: CASSHRRTITDTQYF; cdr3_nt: TGTGCCAGCAGCCACCGGCGGACTATCACAGATACGCAGTATTTT
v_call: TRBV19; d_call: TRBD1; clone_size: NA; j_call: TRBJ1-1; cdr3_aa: CASSISAQGVWTEAFF; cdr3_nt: TGTGCCAGTAGTATTTCGGCGCAGGGGGTTTGGACTGAAGCTTTCTTT
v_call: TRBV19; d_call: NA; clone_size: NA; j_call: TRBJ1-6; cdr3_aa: CATKGDTYSPLHF; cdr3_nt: TGTGCCACCAAAGGGGACACCTATTCACCCCTCCACTTT
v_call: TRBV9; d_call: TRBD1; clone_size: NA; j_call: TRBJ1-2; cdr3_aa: CASSAGQGNYGYTF; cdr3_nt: TGTGCCAGCAGCGCGGGACAGGGGAACTATGGCTACACCTTC